The 5 T cell receptor beta chains reported below all come from one sample, sequenced in a study of CD4 T cells in relation to SARS-CoV-2 and coronaviruses. No antigen has been identified for these receptors. TCRdb's copy holds only in-frame clones and misses some; the assay was immunoSEQ multiplex PCR. The sample lists some 44,000 clones, around 79% occurring once. Input material: naive CD4+ T cells from PBMCs, cultured in vitro. As to subset: naive CD4+ T cells isolated by negative enrichment. Receptors originate from an adult with COVID-19.

This clone was counted a few times. The rearrangement uses TRBV6-5 and TRBJ1-5; the D is unclear. The CDR3 spans 15 residues. Trimming shortened V by 4 bases and J by 0 bases, and 10 bases separated the two germline ends. The germline gives CDR1 MNHEY, CDR2 SVGAGI. Written as DNA, the CDR3 is TGTGCCAGCAGTTCCTTGCCAAATAGCAATCAGCCCCAGCATTTT. As protein: CASSSLPNSNQPQHF.

This chain uses TRBV5-4 with TRBJ2-3, with 10 positions matching TRBD2. In germline, CDR1 is SGHNT, CDR2 YYREEE (reference sequence). This CDR3 is built from 15 residues. Germline trimming cut 2 bases from V and 4 bases from J; bases unmatched to any gene: 4. Here the CDR3 reads CASSFASGSPDTQYF. CDR3 in DNA: TGTGCCAGCAGCTTCGCTAGCGGGAGCCCAGATACGCAGTATTTT.

The chain joins TRBV18 to TRBJ2-7; D unresolved. This CDR3 has 12 residues. With 4 bases removed from V and 0 bases from J, the gap between germline ends came to 4 bases. CDR1 and CDR2 from the germline V gene are KGHSH and LQKENI. CDR3 nucleotide sequence: TGTGCCAGCTCACGAGTCTCCTACGAGCAGTACTTC. Translated, it gives CASSRVSYEQYF.

V gene TRBV6-2 or TRBV6-3 combines with J gene TRBJ2-7, with D possibly called TRBD1 or TRBD2 (5 bases each). The ends were cut back, 2 bases at V and 9 bases at J, with 14 bases in the middle. The CDR3 spans 13 residues. Germline V gives CDR1 MNHEY, CDR2 SVGEGT. CDR3 residues: CASSYGGVLGQYF. In DNA form, the CDR3 reads TGTGCCAGCAGTTACGGGGGTGTTCTTGGGCAGTACTTC.

This clone was recorded only once. The chain couples TRBV2 to TRBJ2-1; D is possibly TRBD2 (6 bases). Germline V gene data show CDR1 as SNHLY and CDR2 as FYNNEI. CDR3 length: 14 amino acids. Trimming shortened V by 6 bases and J by 4 bases, and 13 bases separated the two germline ends. CDR3 nucleotides: TGTGCCAGCAGGCGGGACCCCCAATACAATGAGCAGTTCTTC. Translating gives CASRRDPQYNEQFF.